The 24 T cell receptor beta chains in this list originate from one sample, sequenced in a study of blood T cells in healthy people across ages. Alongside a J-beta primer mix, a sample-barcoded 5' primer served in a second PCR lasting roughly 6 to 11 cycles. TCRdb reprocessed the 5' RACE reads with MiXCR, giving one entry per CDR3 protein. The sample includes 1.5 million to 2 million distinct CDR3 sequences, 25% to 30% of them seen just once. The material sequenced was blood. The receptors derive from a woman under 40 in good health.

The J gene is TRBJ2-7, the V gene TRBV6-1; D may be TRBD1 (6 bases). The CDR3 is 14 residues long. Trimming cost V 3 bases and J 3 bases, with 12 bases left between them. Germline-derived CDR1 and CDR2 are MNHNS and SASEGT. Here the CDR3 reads CASSDTQGNYEQYF. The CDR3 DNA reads TGTGCCAGCAGTGATACCCAGGGGAACTACGAGCAGTACTTC.

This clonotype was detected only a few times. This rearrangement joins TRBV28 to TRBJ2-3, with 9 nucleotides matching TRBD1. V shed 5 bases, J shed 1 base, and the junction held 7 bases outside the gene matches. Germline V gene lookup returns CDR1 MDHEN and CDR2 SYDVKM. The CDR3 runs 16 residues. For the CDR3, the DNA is TGTGCCAGCAGTCAACCGGGACAGGGCGGCACAGATACGCAGTATTTT. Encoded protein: CASSQPGQGGTDTQYF.

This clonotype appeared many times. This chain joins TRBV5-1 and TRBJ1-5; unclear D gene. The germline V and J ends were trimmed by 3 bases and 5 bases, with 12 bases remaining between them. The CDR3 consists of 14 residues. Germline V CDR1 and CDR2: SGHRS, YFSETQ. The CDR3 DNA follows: TGCGCCAGCAGCTCCGGACCTACTGATCAGCCCCAGCATTTT. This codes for CASSSGPTDQPQHF.

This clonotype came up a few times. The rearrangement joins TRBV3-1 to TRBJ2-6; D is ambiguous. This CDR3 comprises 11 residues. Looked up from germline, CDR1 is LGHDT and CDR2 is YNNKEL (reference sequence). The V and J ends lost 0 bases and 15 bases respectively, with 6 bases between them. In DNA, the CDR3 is TGTGCCAGCAGCCAAGACGGCGCCCTGACTTTC. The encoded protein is CASSQDGALTF.

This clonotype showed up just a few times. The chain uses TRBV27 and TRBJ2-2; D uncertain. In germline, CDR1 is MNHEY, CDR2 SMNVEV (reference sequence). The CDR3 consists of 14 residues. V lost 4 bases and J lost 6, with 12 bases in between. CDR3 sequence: CASSSIPAAGELFF. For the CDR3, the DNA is TGTGCCAGCAGTTCCATCCCGGCTGCCGGGGAGCTGTTTTTT.

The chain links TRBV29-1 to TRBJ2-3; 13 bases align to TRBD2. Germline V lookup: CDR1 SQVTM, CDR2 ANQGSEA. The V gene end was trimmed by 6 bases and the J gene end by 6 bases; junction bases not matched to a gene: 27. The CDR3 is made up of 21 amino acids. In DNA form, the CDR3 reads TGCAGCGTACGAAGGACTAGCGGGAGAGGGGCCCGAAAGGTTCGAGTGGATACGCAGTATTTT. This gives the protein CSVRRTSGRGARKVRVDTQYF.

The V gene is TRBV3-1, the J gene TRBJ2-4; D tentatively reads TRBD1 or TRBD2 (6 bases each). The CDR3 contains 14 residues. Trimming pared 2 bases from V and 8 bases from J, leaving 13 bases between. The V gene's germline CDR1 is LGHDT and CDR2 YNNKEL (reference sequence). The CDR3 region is CASSQSGAGDIQYF. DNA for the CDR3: TGTGCCAGCAGCCAATCGGGGGCAGGGGACATTCAGTACTTC.

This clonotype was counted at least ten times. The CDR3 reads CASSFGYATNEKLFF. CDR3 DNA: TGTGCCAGCAGTTTCGGATACGCAACTAATGAAAAACTGTTTTTT. The genes are TRBV12-3 or TRBV12-4 and TRBJ1-4, with unresolved D. V was trimmed by 3 bases and J by 0 bases, leaving 8 bases between them. This CDR3 has 15 amino acids.

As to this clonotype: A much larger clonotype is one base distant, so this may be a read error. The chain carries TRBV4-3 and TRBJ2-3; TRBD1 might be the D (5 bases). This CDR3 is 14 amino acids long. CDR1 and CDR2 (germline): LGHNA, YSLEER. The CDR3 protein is CASSRLLGTGTQYF. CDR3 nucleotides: TGCGCCAGCAGCCGACTTTTGGGCACAGGTACGCAGTATTTT.

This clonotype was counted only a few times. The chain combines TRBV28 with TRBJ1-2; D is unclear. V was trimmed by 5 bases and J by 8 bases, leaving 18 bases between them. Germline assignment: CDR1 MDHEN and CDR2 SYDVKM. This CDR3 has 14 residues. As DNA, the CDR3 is TGTGCCAGCAGTGCGGCAGCTGGGAAACGCGGCTACACCTTC. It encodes CASSAAAGKRGYTF.

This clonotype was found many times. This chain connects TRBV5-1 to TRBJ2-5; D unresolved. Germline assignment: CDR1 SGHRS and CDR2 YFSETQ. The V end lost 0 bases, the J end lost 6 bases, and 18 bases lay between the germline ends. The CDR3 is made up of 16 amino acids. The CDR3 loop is CASSLEGVTPTKTQYF. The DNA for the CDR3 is TGCGCCAGCAGCTTGGAAGGAGTCACTCCGACCAAGACCCAGTACTTC.

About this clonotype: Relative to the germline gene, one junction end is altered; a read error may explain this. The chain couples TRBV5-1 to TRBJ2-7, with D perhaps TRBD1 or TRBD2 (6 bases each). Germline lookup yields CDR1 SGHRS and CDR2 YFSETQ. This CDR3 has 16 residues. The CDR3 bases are TGCGCCAGCAGCCCCGGTCGGCGGGACAACTCCGACGAGCAGTACTTC. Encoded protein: CASSPGRRDNSDEQYF.

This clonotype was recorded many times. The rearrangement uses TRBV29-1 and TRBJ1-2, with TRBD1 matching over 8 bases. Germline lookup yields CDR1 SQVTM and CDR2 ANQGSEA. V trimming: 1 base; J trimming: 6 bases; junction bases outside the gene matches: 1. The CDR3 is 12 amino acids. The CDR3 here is CSVEGTGNGYTF. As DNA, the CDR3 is TGCAGCGTTGAAGGGACAGGGAATGGCTACACCTTC. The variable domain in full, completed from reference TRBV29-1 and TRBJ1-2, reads SAVISQKPSRDICQRGTSLTIQCQVDSQVTMMFWYRQQPGQSLTLIATANQGSEATYESGFVIDKFPISRPNLTFSTLTVSNMSPEDSSIYLCSVEGTGNGYTFGSGTRLTVV.

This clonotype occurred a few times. The CDR3 spells CASSQLPAGTEAFF. In DNA form, the CDR3 reads TGCGCCAGCAGCCAATTACCGGCGGGGACTGAAGCTTTCTTT. The V and J genes are TRBV4-1 and TRBJ1-1; D not resolved. V was pared by 2 bases and J by 5 bases, with 12 bases between. This CDR3 is built from 14 residues. Looked up from germline, CDR1 is MGHRA and CDR2 is YSYEKL.

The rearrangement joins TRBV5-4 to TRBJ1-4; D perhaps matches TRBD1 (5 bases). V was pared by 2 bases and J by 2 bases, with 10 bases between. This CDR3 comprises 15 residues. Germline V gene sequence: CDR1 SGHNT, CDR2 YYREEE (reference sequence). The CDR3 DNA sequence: TGTGCCAGCAGCTTCGTTTCAGGGACTAATGAAAAACTGTTTTTT. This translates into CASSFVSGTNEKLFF.

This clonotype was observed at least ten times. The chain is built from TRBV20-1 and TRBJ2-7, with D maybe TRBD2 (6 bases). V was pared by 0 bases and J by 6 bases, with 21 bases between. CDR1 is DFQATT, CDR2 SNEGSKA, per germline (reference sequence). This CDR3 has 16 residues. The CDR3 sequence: CSARDGGGAGTREQYF. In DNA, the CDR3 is TGCAGTGCTAGAGATGGCGGCGGGGCGGGGACTCGCGAGCAGTACTTC.

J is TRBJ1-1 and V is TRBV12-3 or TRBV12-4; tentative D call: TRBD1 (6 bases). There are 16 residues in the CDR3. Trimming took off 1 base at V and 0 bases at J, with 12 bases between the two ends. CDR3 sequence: CASSLVQGRLNTEAFF. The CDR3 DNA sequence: TGTGCCAGCAGTTTAGTTCAGGGGAGGTTGAACACTGAAGCTTTCTTT.

The chain's CDR3 is CASSEPGSGEQFF. CDR3 coding DNA: TGTGCCAGCAGTGAGCCCGGTAGCGGTGAGCAGTTCTTC. The chain couples TRBV25-1 to TRBJ2-1, with D tentatively TRBD2 (6 bases). Trimming stripped 3 bases from V and 9 bases from J, with 12 bases between. The CDR3 runs to 13 residues. Germline CDR1 is MGHDK and CDR2 is SYGVNS.

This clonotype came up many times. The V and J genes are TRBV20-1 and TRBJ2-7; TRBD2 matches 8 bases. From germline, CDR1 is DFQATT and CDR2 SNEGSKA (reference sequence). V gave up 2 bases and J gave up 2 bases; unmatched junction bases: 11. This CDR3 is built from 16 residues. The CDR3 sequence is CSARFLAGTTPYEQYF. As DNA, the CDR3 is TGCAGTGCTAGATTCCTAGCGGGCACTACCCCCTACGAGCAGTACTTC.

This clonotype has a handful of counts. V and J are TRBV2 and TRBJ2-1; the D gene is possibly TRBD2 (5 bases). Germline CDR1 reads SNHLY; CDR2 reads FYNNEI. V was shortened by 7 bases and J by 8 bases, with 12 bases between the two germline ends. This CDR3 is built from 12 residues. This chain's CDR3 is CASNGETYEQFF. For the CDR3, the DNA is TGTGCCAGCAACGGGGAAACCTATGAGCAGTTCTTC. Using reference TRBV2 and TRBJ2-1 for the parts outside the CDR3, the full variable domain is EPEVTQTPSHQVTQMGQEVILRCVPISNHLYFYWYRQILGQKVEFLVSFYNNEISEKSEIFDDQFSVERPDGSNFTLKIRSTKLEDSAMYFCASNGETYEQFFGPGTRLTVL.

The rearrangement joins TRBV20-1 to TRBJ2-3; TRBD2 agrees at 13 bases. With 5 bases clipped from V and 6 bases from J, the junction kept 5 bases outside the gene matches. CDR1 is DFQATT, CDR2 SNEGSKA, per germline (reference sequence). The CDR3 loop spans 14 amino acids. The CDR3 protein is CSAGTSGADDTQYF. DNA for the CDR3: TGCAGTGCTGGGACTAGCGGGGCGGATGATACGCAGTATTTT.

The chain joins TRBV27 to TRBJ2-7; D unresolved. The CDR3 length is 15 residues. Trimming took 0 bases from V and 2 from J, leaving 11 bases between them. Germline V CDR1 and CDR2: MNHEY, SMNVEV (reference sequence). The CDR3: CASSLSYPGAYEQYF. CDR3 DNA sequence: TGTGCCAGCAGTTTATCGTACCCAGGAGCCTACGAGCAGTACTTC.

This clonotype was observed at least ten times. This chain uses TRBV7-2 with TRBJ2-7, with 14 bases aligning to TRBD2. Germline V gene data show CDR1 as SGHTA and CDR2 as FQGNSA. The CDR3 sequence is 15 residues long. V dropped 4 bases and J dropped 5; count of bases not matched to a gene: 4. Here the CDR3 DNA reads TGTGCCAGCAGCTGGGGACTAGCGGGAGTTGACGAGCAGTACTTC. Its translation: CASSWGLAGVDEQYF.

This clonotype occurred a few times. CDR3 bases: TGTGCCAGCAGTTACTCTGAGCCCCCCTCCACGGAAGAGCAGTACTTC. Protein product: CASSYSEPPSTEEQYF. The chain has TRBV6-5 and TRBJ2-7; D is uncertain. Trimming removed 0 bases at V and 7 bases at J, with 19 bases between. Germline CDR1 reads MNHEY; CDR2 reads SVGAGI. This CDR3 has 16 residues.